Reported below is one T cell receptor beta chain. This clone was picked up a small number of times. Its antigen remains unidentified. No base-level quality is on record; no much larger clone is a single base apart. The CDR3 regions of human TCRbeta chains were subjected to immunosequencing. In the original analysis: TCRs in the repertoires were compared against a reference library of SARS-CoV-2-specific TCRs that had been generated with the MIRA antigen-specificity platform. Breadth was defined as the fraction of unique TCRs that were SARS-CoV-2-associated, and depth was defined as the fraction of total T cells that were SARS-CoV-2-associated. Each spike-specific TCR was assigned to its reactive spike region and to a CD4 or CD8 class using the MIRA data. Log10-transformed breadth and depth values were compared by one-way ANOVA with Sidak's multiple comparisons tests. TCRdb provides this immuneACCESS table in a form limited to in-frame rearrangements. Some clones are lacking; in checked studies, under half of them reflect an unresolved V gene, and why the rest are absent is not known. That table furnishes V, J and clone size, whereas the DNA furnished D and trimming. This sample gives 70,000 or so clones in total; around four fifths of them show up just once. The ten top clones hold more than 20% of the sample.

These data come from a study of T cell responses to AZD1222 COVID-19 vaccine (dated by TCRdb to the early 2020s). Study-wide context: A total of 230 to 250 trial participants underwent TCR sequencing, of whom 207 had received two doses of AZD1222 and roughly 26 had received two doses of the MenACWY control vaccine. Trial participants were enrolled by age into subgroups of 18-55, 56-69 and 70-plus years, and roughly 150, 30 and 60 TCR-sequenced participants, respectively, were included in these subgroups. Paper-wide results and their limitations: Because no samples from the day 14 peak response were available, repertoires could be characterized only after the peak T cell response. Most participants were white British and females outnumbered males, and the authors suggested that clonal diversity may have been underestimated. A significant rise in spike-specific TCR breadth and depth was observed after two AZD1222 doses relative to day 0 and relative to MenACWY recipients. Nearly half of unique spike-specific TCRs reportedly recognized epitopes outside regions mutated in the B.1.351 and B.1.1.7 variants. The 56-69-year group was small, and its depth increase did not reach significance, likely because of low power. Conclusions about previously exposed vaccinees were limited because only six AZD1222 recipients were SARS-CoV-2 seropositive at baseline. Vaccine-associated CD4 TCRs spanned the whole spike protein, with dominant responses in regions 160-218 and 743-854.

The time point label, as the study defines it: about 28 days (+/-7) after the second vaccine dose. AZD1222 recipients with second doses at about 4 weeks or about 12 weeks were pooled, because spike-specific TCR depth and breadth did not differ between schedules. The vaccinee samples were drawn from two UK trials, COV001 and COV002, one of which was a single-blind randomized controlled phase 2/3 trial testing AZD1222 (ChAdOx1 nCoV-19) in healthy adults. Trial participant PBMC samples were collected at day 0 and day 28 after the second dose for TCRbeta chain sequencing. The germline V gene sets CDR1 to SGHRS and CDR2 to YFSETQ. The V and J ends are trimmed by 0 bases and 0 bases, leaving 6 bases between them. Reading from cysteine to phenylalanine, the CDR3 counts 14 amino acids. Only the CDR3 DNA is retained, 42 bases long and in frame from the first base.

The input for sequencing was peripheral blood, taken 28 days after the second AZD1222 dose. The chain is made from TRBV5-1 and TRBJ1-1; the D gene is not confidently resolved. The receptor was isolated from an adult who received the AZD1222 COVID-19 vaccine. The CDR3 in this case is CASSLARLNTEAFF. In nucleotide form, the sequence is TGCGCCAGCAGCTTGGCCCGACTGAACACTGAAGCTTTCTTT.